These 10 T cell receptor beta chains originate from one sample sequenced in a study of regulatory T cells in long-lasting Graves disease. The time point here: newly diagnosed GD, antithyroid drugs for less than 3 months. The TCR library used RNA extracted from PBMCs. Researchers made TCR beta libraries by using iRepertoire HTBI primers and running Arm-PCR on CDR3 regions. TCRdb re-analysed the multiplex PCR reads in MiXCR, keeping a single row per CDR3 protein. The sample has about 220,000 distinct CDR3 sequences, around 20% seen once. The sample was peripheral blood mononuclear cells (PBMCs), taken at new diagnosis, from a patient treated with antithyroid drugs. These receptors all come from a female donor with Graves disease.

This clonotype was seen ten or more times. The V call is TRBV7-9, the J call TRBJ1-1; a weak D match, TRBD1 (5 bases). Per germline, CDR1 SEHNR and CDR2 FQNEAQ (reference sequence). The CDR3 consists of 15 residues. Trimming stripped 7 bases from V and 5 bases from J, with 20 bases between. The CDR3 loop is CASTSLGTTGTEAFF. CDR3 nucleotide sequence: TGTGCCAGCACCTCGTTGGGGACTACGGGGACTGAAGCTTTCTTT.

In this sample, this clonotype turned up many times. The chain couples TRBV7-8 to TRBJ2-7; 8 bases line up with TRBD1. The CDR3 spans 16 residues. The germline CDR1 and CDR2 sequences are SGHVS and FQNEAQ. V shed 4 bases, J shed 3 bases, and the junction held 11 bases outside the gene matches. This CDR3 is CASSSYDYRGYYEQYF. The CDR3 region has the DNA TGTGCCAGCAGCTCCTATGACTACAGGGGGTACTACGAGCAGTACTTC.

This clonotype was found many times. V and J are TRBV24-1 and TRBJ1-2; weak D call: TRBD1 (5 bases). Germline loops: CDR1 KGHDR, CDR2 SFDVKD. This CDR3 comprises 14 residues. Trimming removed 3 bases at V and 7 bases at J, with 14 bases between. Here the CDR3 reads CATSDGTGGTGYTF. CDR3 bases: TGTGCCACCAGTGATGGAACGGGGGGAACTGGCTACACCTTC.

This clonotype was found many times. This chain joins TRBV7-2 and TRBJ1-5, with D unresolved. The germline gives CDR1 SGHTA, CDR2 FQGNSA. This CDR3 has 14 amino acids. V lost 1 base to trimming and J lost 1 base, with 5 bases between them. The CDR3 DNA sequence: TGTGCCAGCAGCTTAGTTGTGAGCAATCAGCCCCAGCATTTT. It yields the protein CASSLVVSNQPQHF.

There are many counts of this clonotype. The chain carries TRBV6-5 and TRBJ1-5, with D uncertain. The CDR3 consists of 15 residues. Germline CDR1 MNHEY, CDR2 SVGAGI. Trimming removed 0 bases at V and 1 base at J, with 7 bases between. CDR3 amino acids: CASSYSFRSNQPQHF. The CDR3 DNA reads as TGTGCCAGCAGTTACTCGTTCAGGAGCAATCAGCCCCAGCATTTT.

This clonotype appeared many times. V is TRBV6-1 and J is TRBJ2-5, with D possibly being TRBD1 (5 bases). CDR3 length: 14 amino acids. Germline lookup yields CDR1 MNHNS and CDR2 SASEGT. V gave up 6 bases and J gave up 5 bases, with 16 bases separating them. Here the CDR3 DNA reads TGTGCCAGCAGACGGACAAATGGCAGGGAGACCCAGTACTTC. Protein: CASRRTNGRETQYF.

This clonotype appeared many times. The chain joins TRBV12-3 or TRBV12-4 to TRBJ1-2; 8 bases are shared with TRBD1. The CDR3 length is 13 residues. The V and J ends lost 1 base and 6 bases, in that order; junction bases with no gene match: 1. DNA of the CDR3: TGTGCCAGCAGTTTAGAGACAGGGGATGGCTACACCTTC. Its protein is CASSLETGDGYTF.

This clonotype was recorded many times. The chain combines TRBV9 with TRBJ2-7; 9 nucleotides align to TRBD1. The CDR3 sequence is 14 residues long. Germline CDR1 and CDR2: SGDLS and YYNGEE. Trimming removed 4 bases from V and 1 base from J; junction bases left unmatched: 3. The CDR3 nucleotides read TGTGCCAGCAGCTACGGGACAGGGTCCTACGAGCAGTACTTC. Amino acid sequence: CASSYGTGSYEQYF.

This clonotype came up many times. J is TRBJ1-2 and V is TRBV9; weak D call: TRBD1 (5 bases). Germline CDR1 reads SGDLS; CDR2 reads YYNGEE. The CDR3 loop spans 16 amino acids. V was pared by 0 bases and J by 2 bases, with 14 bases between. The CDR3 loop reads CASSVALVAGNYGYTF. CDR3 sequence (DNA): TGTGCCAGCAGCGTAGCTCTAGTAGCAGGGAACTATGGCTACACCTTC.

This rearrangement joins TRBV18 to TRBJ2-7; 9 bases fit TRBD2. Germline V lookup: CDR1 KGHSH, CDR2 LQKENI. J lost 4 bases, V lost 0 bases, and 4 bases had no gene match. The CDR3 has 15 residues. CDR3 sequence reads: CASSPPMREGYEQYF. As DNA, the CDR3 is TGTGCCAGCTCACCACCGATGCGGGAGGGTTACGAGCAGTACTTC.